What follows are 14 T cell receptor beta chains derived from one specimen sequenced in a study of shared clonotypes between healthy human individuals. Profiling relied on immunoSEQ multiplex PCR, and the TCRdb table lists in-frame clones only, not all of them. The data contain 450,000 to 500,000 clones, approximately 84% of them singletons. Sequenced material: PBMCs. These TCRs come from a woman aged 40 to 50 in good health. Some clones in this sample may be carry-over from other donors' samples.

The chain links TRBV19 to TRBJ1-5; 8 nucleotides line up with TRBD1. The ends lost 5 bases at V and 6 bases at J; junction bases unmatched: 3. Germline V gene lookup returns CDR1 LNHDA and CDR2 SQIVND (reference sequence). This CDR3 comprises 13 residues. As DNA, the CDR3 is TGTGCCAGTAGTGTGGACAGGGCTCAGCCCCAGCATTTT. It specifies CASSVDRAQPQHF.

This clone occurred once. The gene calls are TRBV9 and TRBJ2-5; TRBD2 matches 7 bases. CDR1 is SGDLS, CDR2 YYNGEE, per germline. This CDR3 has 13 residues. V trimming: 3 bases; J trimming: 6 bases; junction bases outside the gene matches: 5. This CDR3 reads CASSATSRQTQYF. As DNA, the CDR3 is TGTGCCAGCAGCGCGACTAGCCGGCAGACCCAGTACTTC.

J is TRBJ2-6 and V is TRBV18; D tentatively fits TRBD1 or TRBD2 (6 bases each). The CDR3 consists of 17 residues. The germline V gene has CDR1 KGHSH and CDR2 LQKENI. Trimming removed 0 bases from V and 0 bases from J, with 9 bases in between. CDR3 bases: TGTGCCAGCTCACCACCAGGGGGAGGCTCTGGGGCCAACGTCCTGACTTTC. Protein product: CASSPPGGGSGANVLTF.

This clone was picked up a small number of times. This sequence joins TRBV27 and TRBJ2-5; a possible D gene is TRBD1 (6 bases). V lost 6 bases to trimming and J lost 5 bases, with 22 bases between them. CDR1 is MNHEY, CDR2 SMNVEV, per germline (reference sequence). The CDR3 spans 16 residues. CDR3 DNA: TGTGCCAGCAGCCTGACAGGAGCTACCTTCTTCGAGACCCAGTACTTC. This codes for CASSLTGATFFETQYF.

A single count supports this clone. It differs at one base from a far larger clone, so likely a read error. V is TRBV5-6 and J is TRBJ2-7, with D possibly TRBD1 on 6 matching bases. This CDR3 spans 18 amino acids. The V gene's germline CDR1 is SGHDT and CDR2 YYEEEE. Between the trimmed V and J ends, which lost 3 bases and 2 bases, there was a span of 24 bases. This CDR3 reads CASSSHRGRGIVTYEQYF. The CDR3 DNA sequence: TGTGCCAGCAGCTCCCACCGGGGCAGGGGTATCGTTACCTACGAGCAGTACTTC.

The rearrangement links TRBV7-9 to TRBJ2-7, with no clear D. The germline gives CDR1 SEHNR, CDR2 FQNEAQ (reference sequence). The CDR3 extends over 14 amino acids. Trimming took 3 bases from V and 5 from J, leaving 14 bases between them. CDR3: CASSFNQAYDEQYF. The DNA of the CDR3 is TGTGCCAGCAGCTTCAATCAGGCGTATGACGAGCAGTACTTC.

This chain uses TRBV4-1 with TRBJ2-7; the match to TRBD2 covers 7 bases. V gave up 2 bases and J gave up 0 bases; unmatched junction bases: 4. The CDR3 runs to 15 residues. The germline V gene has CDR1 MGHRA and CDR2 YSYEKL. CDR3 amino acids: CASSQQAGYSYEQYF. In nucleotides, the CDR3 is TGCGCCAGCAGCCAACAAGCGGGATACTCCTACGAGCAGTACTTC.

The V and J genes are TRBV4-1 and TRBJ2-7; 7 bases are shared with TRBD2. The V segment lost 5 bases and the J segment 2 bases; nucleotides outside the gene matches: 6. The CDR3 sequence is 14 residues long. Germline V gives CDR1 MGHRA, CDR2 YSYEKL. The CDR3 loop reads CASSRRGRTYEQYF. CDR3 bases: TGCGCCAGCAGCAGGCGGGGGAGAACCTACGAGCAGTACTTC.

This chain uses TRBV7-7 with TRBJ2-5, with D hard to call. The germline V and J ends were trimmed by 5 bases and 4 bases, with 11 bases remaining between them. Germline CDR1 reads SSHAT; CDR2 reads FNYEAQ (reference sequence). This CDR3 spans 13 amino acids. The CDR3 region is CASSPGLRETQYF. CDR3 DNA: TGTGCCAGCAGCCCGGGCCTTCGAGAGACCCAGTACTTC.

Note on this clone: A far larger clone is just one base off, so this is likely a read error. Different DNA sequences within this sample yield the same CDR3. The chain joins TRBV2 to TRBJ2-1; a possible D gene is TRBD2 (5 bases). The V gene's germline CDR1 is SNHLY and CDR2 FYNNEI. The CDR3 sequence is 14 residues long. DNA of the CDR3: TGTGCCAGTAGTGACGACTATGCTTCGGATGAGCAGTTCTTC. This gives the protein CASSDDYASDEQFF.

In the case of this clone: This probably arose from a read error, given a far larger clone one base away. The V call is TRBV19, the J call TRBJ2-1; 8 positions match TRBD1. Germline V gives CDR1 LNHDA, CDR2 SQIVND (reference sequence). This CDR3 has 13 amino acids. CDR3 sequence reads: CANSGQGGHEQFF. In DNA, the CDR3 is TGTGCCAATAGTGGACAGGGAGGTCATGAGCAGTTCTTC. Variable domain in full (rest from reference TRBV19 and TRBJ2-1): DGGITQSPKYLFRKEGQNVTLSCEQNLNHDAMYWYRQDPGQGLRLIYYSQIVNDFQKGDIAEGYSVSREKKESFPLTVTSAQKNPTAFYLCANSGQGGHEQFFGPGTRLTVL.

Remarks on this clone: A far larger clone is one nucleotide away, so this likely arose from a read error. The sample has other DNA sequences that encode this CDR3 too. V gene TRBV30 combines with J gene TRBJ2-2, with a possible D match to TRBD2 (6 bases). CDR1 and CDR2 from the germline V gene are GTSNPN and SVGIG (reference sequence). There are 13 residues in the CDR3. CDR3 DNA: TGTGCTTGGAGGGCAGGGCACACCGGGGAGCTGTTTTTT. This codes for CAWRAGHTGELFF. Drawing the rest from reference TRBV30 and TRBJ2-2, the complete variable domain is SQTIHQWPATLVQPVGSPLSLECTVEGTSNPNLYWYRQAAGRGLQLLFYSVGIGQISSEVPQNLSASRPQDRQFILSSKKLLLSDSGFYLCAWRAGHTGELFFGEGSRLTVL.

This sequence joins TRBV11-2 and TRBJ2-1; perhaps TRBD2 as D (6 bases). Trimming removed 1 base from V and 4 bases from J, with 11 bases in between. Germline CDR1 reads SGHAT; CDR2 reads FQNNGV. The CDR3 has 15 residues. The CDR3 spells CASSLASGLYNEQFF. Here the CDR3 DNA reads TGTGCCAGCAGCTTAGCCTCTGGACTATACAATGAGCAGTTCTTC.

With regard to this clone: It is likely a read error: a sequence one base away is far more abundant. The sample carries other DNA sequences with the same CDR3. The V call is TRBV29-1, the J call TRBJ2-3, with D tentatively TRBD2 (6 bases). The V gene's germline CDR1 is SQVTM and CDR2 ANQGSEA. V shed 4 bases and J shed 2 bases, with 13 bases lying between them. The CDR3 loop spans 14 amino acids. Here the CDR3 reads CSVGAGTATDTQYF. The CDR3 region has the DNA TGCAGCGTTGGAGCGGGCACAGCCACAGATACGCAGTATTTT.